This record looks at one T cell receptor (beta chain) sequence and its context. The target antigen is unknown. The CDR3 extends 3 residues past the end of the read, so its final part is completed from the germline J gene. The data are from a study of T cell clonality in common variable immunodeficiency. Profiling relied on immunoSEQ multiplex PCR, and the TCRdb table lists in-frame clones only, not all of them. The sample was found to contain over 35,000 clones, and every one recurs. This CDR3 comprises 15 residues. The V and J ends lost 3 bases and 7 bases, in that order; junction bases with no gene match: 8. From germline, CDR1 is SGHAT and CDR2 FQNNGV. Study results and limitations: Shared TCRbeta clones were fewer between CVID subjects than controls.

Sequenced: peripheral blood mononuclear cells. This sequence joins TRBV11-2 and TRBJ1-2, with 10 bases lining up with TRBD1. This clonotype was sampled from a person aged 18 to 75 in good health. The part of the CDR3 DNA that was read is TGTGCCAGCAGCTTTGTCCTGACAGGGGGCTTTGGC. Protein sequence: CASSFVLTGGFG. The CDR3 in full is CASSFVLTGGFGYTF.